A single sample is the source of the 12 T cell receptor beta chains below, sequenced in a study of cytomegalovirus exposure and HLA in healthy donors. The PCR contained 60 Vbeta and 13 Jbeta primers. Some clones are missing from TCRdb's copy, which holds only in-frame ones; the method was immunoSEQ multiplex PCR. The repertoire holds tens of thousands of clones, with approximately 80% as singletons. Source material: PBMCs. The receptors here all came from a woman aged 25-40 years in good health and CMV-seronegative.

The chain recombines TRBV7-6 with TRBJ1-2, with 10 bases identical to TRBD1. The CDR3 extends over 14 amino acids. Trimming cost V 5 bases and J 4 bases; bases outside gene matches: 4. CDR1 SGHVS and CDR2 FNYEAQ come from the germline V gene. The chain's CDR3 is CASSPRDRGYGYTF. For the CDR3, the DNA is TGTGCCAGCAGCCCTCGGGACAGGGGCTATGGCTACACCTTC.

A remark on this clone: Other nucleotide sequences in the sample specify the same CDR3. The chain employs TRBV6-5 and TRBJ1-2; D is possibly TRBD1 (5 bases). With 4 bases removed from V and 4 bases from J, the gap between germline ends came to 7 bases. Germline-derived CDR1 and CDR2 are MNHEY and SVGAGI. This CDR3 has 12 residues. Here the CDR3 reads CASSSGGYGYTF. CDR3 DNA: TGTGCCAGCAGTTCGGGGGGCTATGGCTACACCTTC.

V is TRBV7-2 and J is TRBJ2-7, with TRBD1 as a possible D gene (6 bases). CDR1 is SGHTA, CDR2 FQGNSA, per germline. With 1 base removed from V and 6 bases from J, the gap between germline ends came to 16 bases. CDR3 length equals 15 residues. CDR3 sequence: CASSLGGTPPSEQYF. CDR3 nucleotide sequence: TGTGCCAGCAGCTTAGGTGGGACACCTCCCTCCGAGCAGTACTTC.

The rearrangement uses TRBV6-5 and TRBJ2-7, with 7 bases identical to TRBD1. CDR1 and CDR2 (germline): MNHEY, SVGAGI. CDR3 length: 15 amino acids. Trimming removed 2 bases from V and 6 bases from J; junction bases left unmatched: 10. This chain's CDR3 is CASSYRQGLPCEQYF. DNA of the CDR3: TGTGCCAGCAGTTACCGACAGGGATTGCCCTGCGAGCAGTACTTC.

This clone was observed once. The chain joins TRBV19 to TRBJ2-2; D gene ambiguous. CDR1 and CDR2 (germline): LNHDA, SQIVND (reference sequence). With 6 bases removed from V and 5 bases from J, the gap between germline ends came to 19 bases. The CDR3 consists of 16 residues. CDR3 DNA: TGTGCCAGTAGCCTCGTTGGTCTGGCTCAGACCGGGGAGCTGTTTTTT. Its translation is CASSLVGLAQTGELFF.

The table lists this clone with a count of one. As DNA, the CDR3 is TGTGCCAGCAGCTTGAACAGGGGACTGAATGAAAAACTGTTTTTT. Translated: CASSLNRGLNEKLFF. The chain joins TRBV7-8 to TRBJ1-4, with 7 nucleotides matching TRBD1. Germline CDR1 SGHVS, CDR2 FQNEAQ. CDR3 length: 15 residues. The junction had 6 bases not matched to a gene; V was cut back by 3 bases and J by 5 bases. The full variable domain, completed using reference TRBV7-8 and TRBJ1-4, is GAGVSQSPRYKVAKRGQDVALRCDPISGHVSLFWYQQALGQGPEFLTYFQNEAQLDKSGLPSDRFFAERPEGSVSTLKIQRTQQEDSAVYLCASSLNRGLNEKLFFGSGTQLSVL.

The table lists this clone with a count of one. The rearrangement links TRBV19 to TRBJ2-3, with D unclear. The V end lost 10 bases, the J end lost 4 bases, and 21 bases lay between the germline ends. This CDR3 is 15 amino acids long. Looked up from germline, CDR1 is LNHDA and CDR2 is SQIVND (reference sequence). CDR3 residues: CATSMGSPPADTQYF. As DNA, the CDR3 is TGTGCCACCTCGATGGGCTCCCCCCCCGCAGATACGCAGTATTTT.

The chain combines TRBV11-3 with TRBJ2-3; 8 bases agree with TRBD1. The CDR3 loop spans 15 amino acids. The germline gives CDR1 SGHNT, CDR2 YENEEA. V trimming: 5 bases; J trimming: 2 bases; junction bases outside the gene matches: 6. CDR3 in amino acids: CASSVTGGLTDTQYF. The CDR3 nucleotides are TGTGCCAGCAGCGTTACAGGGGGGCTCACAGATACGCAGTATTTT.

J is TRBJ2-3 and V is TRBV19; no clear D. The germline V gene has CDR1 LNHDA and CDR2 SQIVND (reference sequence). CDR3 length: 14 amino acids. Trimming removed 1 base from V and 4 bases from J, with 9 bases in between. Here the CDR3 DNA reads TGTGCCAGTAGTATAGGCGACTCTCCAGATACGCAGTATTTT. It encodes CASSIGDSPDTQYF.

The V and J genes are TRBV5-1 and TRBJ1-1; 9 positions agree with TRBD1. The CDR3 has 15 amino acids. J lost 1 base, V lost 3 bases, and 4 bases had no gene match. From germline, CDR1 is SGHRS and CDR2 YFSETQ. The CDR3 nucleotides are TGCGCCAGCAGCTGGGGGACAGGGACGAACACTGAAGCTTTCTTT. Its translation is CASSWGTGTNTEAFF.

The V call is TRBV13, the J call TRBJ1-2, with 10 positions matching TRBD1. In germline, CDR1 is PRHDT, CDR2 FYEKMQ (reference sequence). The CDR3 runs 15 residues. V was pared by 4 bases and J by 3 bases, with 5 bases of the junction left unmatched. CDR3 in DNA: TGTGCCAGCAGCTGGTGGGGACAGGGGCACTATGGCTACACCTTC. Residues: CASSWWGQGHYGYTF. Variable domain in full (rest from reference TRBV13 and TRBJ1-2): AAGVIQSPRHLIKEKRETATLKCYPIPRHDTVYWYQQGPGQDPQFLISFYEKMQSDKGSIPDRFSAQQFSDYHSELNMSSLELGDSALYFCASSWWGQGHYGYTFGSGTRLTVV.

The rearrangement links TRBV25-1 to TRBJ2-7; 9 bases are a match to TRBD1. The CDR3 loop spans 14 amino acids. Germline assignment: CDR1 MGHDK and CDR2 SYGVNS. V was pared by 7 bases and J by 6 bases, with 10 bases of the junction left unmatched. CDR3 bases: TGTGCCAGCACGCGATCCGGGACAGGGACCGAGCAGTACTTC. Translated, it gives CASTRSGTGTEQYF.